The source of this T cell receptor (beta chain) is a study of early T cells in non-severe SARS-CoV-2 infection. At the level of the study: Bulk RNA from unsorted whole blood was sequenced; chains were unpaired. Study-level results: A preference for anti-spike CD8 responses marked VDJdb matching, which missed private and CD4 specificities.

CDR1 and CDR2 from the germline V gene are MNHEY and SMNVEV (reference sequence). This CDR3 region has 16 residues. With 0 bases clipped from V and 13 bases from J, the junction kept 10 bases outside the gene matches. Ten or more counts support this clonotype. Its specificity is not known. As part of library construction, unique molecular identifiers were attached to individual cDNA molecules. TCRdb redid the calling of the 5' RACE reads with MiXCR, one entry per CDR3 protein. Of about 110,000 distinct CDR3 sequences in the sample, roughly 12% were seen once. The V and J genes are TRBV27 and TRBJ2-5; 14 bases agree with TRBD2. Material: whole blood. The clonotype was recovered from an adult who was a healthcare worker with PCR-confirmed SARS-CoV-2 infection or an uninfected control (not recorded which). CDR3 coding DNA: TGTGCCAGCAGTTTATCGGGGGGGACTAGCGGGGGCCCCGTGTACTTC. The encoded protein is CASSLSGGTSGGPVYF.